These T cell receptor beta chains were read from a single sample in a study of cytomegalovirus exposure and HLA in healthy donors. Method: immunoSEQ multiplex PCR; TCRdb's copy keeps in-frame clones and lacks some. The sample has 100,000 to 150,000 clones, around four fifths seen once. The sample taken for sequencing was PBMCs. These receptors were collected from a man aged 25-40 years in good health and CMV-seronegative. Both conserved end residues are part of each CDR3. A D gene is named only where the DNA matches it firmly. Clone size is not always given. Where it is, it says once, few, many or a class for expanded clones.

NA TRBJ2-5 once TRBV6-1 CASTGQKQETQYF TGTGCCAGCACTGGACAGAAACAAGAGACCCAGTACTTC
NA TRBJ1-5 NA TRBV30 CAWAGGVRQPQHF TGTGCCTGGGCCGGCGGGGTCAGACAGCCCCAGCATTTT
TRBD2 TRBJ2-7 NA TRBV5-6 CASSAAGLGPYEQYF TGTGCCAGCAGCGCAGCGGGACTAGGTCCCTACGAGCAGTACTTC
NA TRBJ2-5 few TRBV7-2 CASSLALQETQYF TGTGCCAGCAGCTTAGCACTCCAAGAGACCCAGTACTTC
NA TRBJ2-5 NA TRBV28 CASSFAGQETQYF TGTGCCAGCAGTTTCGCAGGGCAGGAGACCCAGTACTTC
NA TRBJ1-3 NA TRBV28 CASSFDRGNTIYF TGTGCCAGCAGTTTTGACAGGGGAAACACCATATATTTT
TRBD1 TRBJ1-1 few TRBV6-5 CASRPGQGWTEAFF TGTGCCAGCCGACCGGGACAGGGATGGACTGAAGCTTTCTTT
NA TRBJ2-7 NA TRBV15 CATSRDGGAYEQYF TGTGCCACCAGCAGAGATGGGGGCGCCTACGAGCAGTACTTC
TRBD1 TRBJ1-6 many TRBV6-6 CASSTPSTGGNSPLHF TGTGCCAGCAGTACCCCTTCGACAGGGGGCAATTCACCCCTCCACTTT
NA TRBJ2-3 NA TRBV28 CASSSSGRGPKTDTQYF TGTGCCAGCAGCTCCTCCGGCAGGGGCCCTAAGACAGATACGCAGTATTTT
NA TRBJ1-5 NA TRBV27 CASSGPGVGLKTQHF TGTGCCAGCAGTGGGCCAGGGGTTGGTTTGAAGACCCAGCATTTT
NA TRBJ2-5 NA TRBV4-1 CASSPGTQGREQYF TGCGCCAGCAGCCCCGGGACCCAGGGGCGGGAGCAGTACTTC
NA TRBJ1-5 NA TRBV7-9 CASSPAGTGAQHF TGTGCCAGCAGCCCGGCGGGGACGGGGGCCCAGCATTTT
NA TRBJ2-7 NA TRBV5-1 CASSLGQLSEQYF TGCGCCAGCAGCTTGGGACAGCTAAGCGAGCAGTACTTC
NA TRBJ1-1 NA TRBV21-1 CASSSPSKGQGHGNTEAFF TGTGCCAGCAGCAGTCCCAGCAAGGGACAGGGGCATGGGAACACTGAAGCTTTCTTT
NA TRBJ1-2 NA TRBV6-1 CASSERYGYTF TGTGCCAGCAGTGAACGGTATGGCTACACCTTC
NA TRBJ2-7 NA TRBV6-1 CASSESGPGTYEQYF TGTGCCAGCAGTGAAAGCGGGCCAGGGACCTACGAGCAGTACTTC
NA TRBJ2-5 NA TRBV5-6 CASSFLETQYF TGTGCCAGCAGCTTCTTAGAGACCCAGTACTTC
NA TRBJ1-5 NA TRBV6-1 CASSEYPGGQPQHF TGTGCCAGCAGTGAGTATCCGGGTGGGCAGCCCCAGCATTTT
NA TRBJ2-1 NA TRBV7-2 CASSLGPGDEQFF TGTGCCAGCAGCTTAGGACCGGGAGATGAGCAGTTCTTC
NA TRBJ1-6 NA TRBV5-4 CASSLPPRGGAGNSPLHF TGTGCCAGCAGCCTACCCCCGCGCGGGGGCGCCGGCAATTCACCCCTCCACTTT
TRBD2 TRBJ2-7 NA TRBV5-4 CASSSQREGLNEQYF TGTGCCAGCAGCTCCCAGCGGGAGGGCCTCAACGAGCAGTACTTC
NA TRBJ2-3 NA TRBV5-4 CASSPRGDTDTQYF TGTGCCAGCAGCCCCCGTGGAGACACAGATACGCAGTATTTT
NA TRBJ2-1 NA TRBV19 CASSTDGSSYNEQFF TGTGCCAGTAGTACCGACGGGAGCTCCTACAATGAGCAGTTCTTC
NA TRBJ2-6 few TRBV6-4 CASSDSDRDGANVLTF TGTGCCAGCAGTGACTCCGACAGAGACGGGGCCAACGTCCTGACTTTC
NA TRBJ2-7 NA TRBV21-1 CASPGTGIEQYF TGTGCCAGCCCTGGGACAGGGATCGAGCAGTACTTC
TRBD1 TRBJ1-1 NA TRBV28 CASSSLAGGRTEAFF TGTGCCAGCAGTTCTCTAGCAGGGGGTCGAACTGAAGCTTTCTTT
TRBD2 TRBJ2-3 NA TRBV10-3 CAISESGLAGGPGDTQYF TGTGCCATCAGTGAGTCGGGACTAGCGGGAGGGCCCGGAGATACGCAGTATTTT
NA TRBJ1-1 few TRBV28 CASSLHRRSTEAFF TGTGCCAGCAGCCTACATCGTAGGAGCACTGAAGCTTTCTTT
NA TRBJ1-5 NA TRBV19 CASSMRGPYQPQHF TGTGCCAGTAGTATGCGGGGGCCGTATCAGCCCCAGCATTTT
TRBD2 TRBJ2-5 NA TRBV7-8 CASVFGRAQETQYF TGTGCCAGCGTTTTCGGGAGGGCGCAGGAGACCCAGTACTTC
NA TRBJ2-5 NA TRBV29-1 CSVASRQKGETQYF TGCAGCGTTGCAAGCCGACAAAAGGGGGAGACCCAGTACTTC
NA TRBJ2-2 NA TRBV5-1 CASSSIIGGNTGELFF TGCGCCAGCAGCTCTATTATCGGGGGGAACACCGGGGAGCTGTTTTTT
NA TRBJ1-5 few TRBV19 CASSIRGNLYSNQPQHF TGTGCCAGTAGTATAAGGGGGAACCTTTATAGCAATCAGCCCCAGCATTTT
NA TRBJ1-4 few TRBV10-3 CATRARDDSPDEKLFF TGTGCCACCAGGGCCCGCGACGACAGTCCAGATGAAAAACTGTTTTTT
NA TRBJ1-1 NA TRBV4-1 CASSPQVNTEAFF TGCGCCAGCAGCCCACAGGTGAACACTGAAGCTTTCTTT